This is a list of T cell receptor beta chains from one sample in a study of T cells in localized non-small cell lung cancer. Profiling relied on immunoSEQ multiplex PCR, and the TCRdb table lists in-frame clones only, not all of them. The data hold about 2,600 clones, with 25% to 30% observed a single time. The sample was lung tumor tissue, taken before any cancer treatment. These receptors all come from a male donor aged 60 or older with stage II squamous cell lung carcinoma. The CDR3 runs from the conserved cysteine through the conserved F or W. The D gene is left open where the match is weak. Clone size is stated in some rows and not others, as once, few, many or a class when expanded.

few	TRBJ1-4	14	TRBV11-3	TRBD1	TGTGCCAGCAGCTCACAGGGGGTGAGGGAAAAACTGTTTTTT	CASSSQGVREKLFF
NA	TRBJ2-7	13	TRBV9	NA	TGTGCCAGCAGTGAGGGGCAGGGCTACGAGCAGTACTTC	CASSEGQGYEQYF
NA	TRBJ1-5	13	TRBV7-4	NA	TGTGCCAGCAGCTTAGCGGGGGATCAGCCCCAGCATTTT	CASSLAGDQPQHF
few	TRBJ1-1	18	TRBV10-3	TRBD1	TGTGCCATCAGTGTACCCCCGGGACAGGGGGGTATGAACACTGAAGCTTTCTTT	CAISVPPGQGGMNTEAFF
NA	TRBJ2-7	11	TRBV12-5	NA	TGTGCCAGCACTTATGGCTACGAGCAGTACTTC	CASTYGYEQYF
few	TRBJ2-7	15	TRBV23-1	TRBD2	TGCGCCAGCAGCCAAGACACTAGCGGGAACTACGAGCAGTACTTC	CASSQDTSGNYEQYF
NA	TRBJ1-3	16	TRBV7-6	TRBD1	TGTGCCAGCAGCGCCTACCGGGACAGGGCTGGAAACACCATATATTTT	CASSAYRDRAGNTIYF
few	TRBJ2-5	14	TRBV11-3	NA	TGTGCCAGCAGCTCCCTCCGGGGGAAAGAGACCCAGTACTTC	CASSSLRGKETQYF
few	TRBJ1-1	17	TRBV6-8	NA	TGTGCCAGCAGTTACGAGTGGGGGGGAGGGAGACACACTGAAGCTTTCTTT	CASSYEWGGGRHTEAFF
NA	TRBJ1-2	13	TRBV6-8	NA	TGTGCCAGCGCCTTATCTGGAGGCTATGGCTACACCTTC	CASALSGGYGYTF
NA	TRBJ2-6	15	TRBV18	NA	TGTGCCAGCTCACCTCCCGGCTCTGGGGCCAACGTCCTGACTTTC	CASSPPGSGANVLTF
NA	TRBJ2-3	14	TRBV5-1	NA	TGCGCCAGCAGCTTGGGTAAGGTCACAGATACGCAGTATTTT	CASSLGKVTDTQYF
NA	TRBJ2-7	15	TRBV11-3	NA	TGTGCCAGCAGCTTATCCCGGACCGCCGCTCTGGAGCAGTACTTC	CASSLSRTAALEQYF
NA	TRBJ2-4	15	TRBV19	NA	TGTGCCAGTGGAAAGACAGGGGAGGGCAAAAACATTCAGTACTTC	CASGKTGEGKNIQYF
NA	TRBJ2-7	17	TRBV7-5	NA	TGTGCCAGCAGCCCCCACACTCCCGGGACAGGGGGCTACGAGCAGTACTTC	CASSPHTPGTGGYEQYF
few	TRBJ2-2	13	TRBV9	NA	TGTGCCAGCAGCGCGCCTAACGCCGGGGAGCTGTTTTTT	CASSAPNAGELFF
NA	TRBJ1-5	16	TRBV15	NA	TGTGCCACCAGCAGAATGGCTGGGAGTAGCAATCAGCCCCAGCATTTT	CATSRMAGSSNQPQHF
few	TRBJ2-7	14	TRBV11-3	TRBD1	TGTGCCAGCAGCGCGGGACAGGACTCCTACGAGCAGTACTTC	CASSAGQDSYEQYF
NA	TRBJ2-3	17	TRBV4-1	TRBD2	TGCGCCAGCAGCCAATGGGGGACTAGCGGGAGGGAGGATACGCAGTATTTT	CASSQWGTSGREDTQYF
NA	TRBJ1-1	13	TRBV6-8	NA	TGTGCCAGCAGTTTGAGGCATCACACTGAAGCTTTCTTT	CASSLRHHTEAFF
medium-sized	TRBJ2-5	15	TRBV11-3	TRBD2	TGTGCCAGCAGCCCCGGGACTAGCTTCCAAGAGACCCAGTACTTC	CASSPGTSFQETQYF
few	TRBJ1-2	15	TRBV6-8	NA	TGTGCCAGCACCTTCGGGCACAGGGTGGTTGCTGGCTACACCTTC	CASTFGHRVVAGYTF
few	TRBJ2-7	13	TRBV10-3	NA	TGTGCCATCAGTGGATTACAGGGTGGCGAGCAGTACTTC	CAISGLQGGEQYF
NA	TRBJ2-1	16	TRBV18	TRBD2	TGTGCCAGCTCACCACCGACTAGCGGGGGGAGGGGTGAGCAGTTCTTC	CASSPPTSGGRGEQFF
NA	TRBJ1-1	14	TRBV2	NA	TGTGCCAGCCAAAGAGGTCCAGGCGGTCCTGAAGCTTTCTTT	CASQRGPGGPEAFF
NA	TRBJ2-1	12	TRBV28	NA	TGTGCCAGCACCCCACCCCGGGGACCTCAGTTCTTC	CASTPPRGPQFF
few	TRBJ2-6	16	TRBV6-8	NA	TGTGCCAGCAGTTTCCACAGGGCTTCAGGGGCCAACGTCCTGACTTTC	CASSFHRASGANVLTF
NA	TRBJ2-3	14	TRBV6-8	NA	TGTGCCAGCAGTTACGGGGCTACCACAGATACGCAGTATTTT	CASSYGATTDTQYF
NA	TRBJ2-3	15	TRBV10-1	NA	TGCGCCAGCAGTGACCCGGGGGCAAACACAGATACGCAGTATTTT	CASSDPGANTDTQYF
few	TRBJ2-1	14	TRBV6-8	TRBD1	TGTGCCAGCAGTTCAGGGGGCCATTACAATGAGCAGTTCTTC	CASSSGGHYNEQFF
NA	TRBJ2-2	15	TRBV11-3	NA	TGTGCCAGCAGCGTTTGGGGGAGTAGGGCCGGGGAGCTGTTTTTT	CASSVWGSRAGELFF
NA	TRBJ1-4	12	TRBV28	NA	TGTGCCACCCAGGCAACTAATGAAAAACTGTTTTTT	CATQATNEKLFF
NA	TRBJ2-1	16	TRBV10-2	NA	TGCGCCAGCAGCCTTCACTCCACGAGCGACCCCATGGGGCAGTTCTTC	CASSLHSTSDPMGQFF
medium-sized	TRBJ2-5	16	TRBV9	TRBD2	TGTGCCAGCAGTGAAGAGGGAGCGGGAGTCAGAGAGACCCAGTACTTC	CASSEEGAGVRETQYF
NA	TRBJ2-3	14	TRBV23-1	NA	TGCGCCAGCAGCCTGCGGGGGCCGGCAGATACGCAGTATTTT	CASSLRGPADTQYF
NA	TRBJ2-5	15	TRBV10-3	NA	TGTGCCATCAGTATTAGCGGAACGTCCCAAGAGACCCAGTACTTC	CAISISGTSQETQYF
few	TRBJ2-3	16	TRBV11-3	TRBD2	TGTGCCAGCAGCTTGGAGCTAGCGGGAGGAAGAGATACGCAGTATTTT	CASSLELAGGRDTQYF
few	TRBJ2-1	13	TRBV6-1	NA	TGTGCCAGCAGTGAAGTTGGGGACAATGAGCAGTTCTTC	CASSEVGDNEQFF
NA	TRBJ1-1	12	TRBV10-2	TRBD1	TGCGCCAGCAGGGGGACAGGGTCTGAAGCTTTCTTT	CASRGTGSEAFF
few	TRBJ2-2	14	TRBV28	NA	TGTGCCAGCAGTCCTGTTGCAAACACCGGGGAGCTGTTTTTT	CASSPVANTGELFF
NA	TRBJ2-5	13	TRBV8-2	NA	TGTGCCAGCAGTCTTGGGAGGCAAGAGACCCAGTACTTC	CASSLGRQETQYF
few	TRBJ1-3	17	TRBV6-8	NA	TGTGCCAGCAGTTACTCGACGGTGGGGGGCTCTGGAAACACCATATATTTT	CASSYSTVGGSGNTIYF
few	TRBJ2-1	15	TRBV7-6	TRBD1	TGTGCCAGCAGCTGGGACAGGGAAGCCGGCAATGAGCAGTTCTTC	CASSWDREAGNEQFF
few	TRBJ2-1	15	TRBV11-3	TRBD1	TGTGCCAGCAGCTTGGCGGACAGGGGATACAATGAGCAGTTCTTC	CASSLADRGYNEQFF
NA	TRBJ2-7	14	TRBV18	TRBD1	TGTGCCAGCTCACCCGAGACAGGGGTCTACGAGCAGTACTTC	CASSPETGVYEQYF
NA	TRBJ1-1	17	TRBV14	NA	TGTGCCAGCAGCCTATGGGGGGAACGCGGGATGAACACTGAAGCTTTCTTT	CASSLWGERGMNTEAFF
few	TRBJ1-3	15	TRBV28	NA	TGTGCCAGCAGTTTAAGGGGGGCCTTAGGAAACACCATATATTTT	CASSLRGALGNTIYF
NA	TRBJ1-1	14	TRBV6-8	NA	TGTGCCAGCAGTTACTCAGGGACGAACACTGAAGCTTTCTTT	CASSYSGTNTEAFF
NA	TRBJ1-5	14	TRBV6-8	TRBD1	TGTGCCAGCAGTGGACAGGCCAACAATCAGCCCCAGCATTTT	CASSGQANNQPQHF
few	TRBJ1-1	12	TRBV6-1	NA	TGTGCCAGCAGTGAAGGCCAGGCGGAAGCTTTCTTT	CASSEGQAEAFF
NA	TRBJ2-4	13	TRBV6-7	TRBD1	TGTGCCAGCAGTCAGACAGGGGGAAACATTCAGTACTTC	CASSQTGGNIQYF
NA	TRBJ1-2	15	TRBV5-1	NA	TGCGCCAGCAGCTCGCCGGGTGGGGGGGCAGGCGGCTACACCTTC	CASSSPGGGAGGYTF
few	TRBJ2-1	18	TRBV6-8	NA	TGTGCCAGCAGTTACCCTGCAAAGGGCCTAGCGCCCTACAATGAGCAGTTCTTC	CASSYPAKGLAPYNEQFF